The 14 T cell receptor beta chains reported below all come from one sample, sequenced in a study of response to subunit inactivated influenza vaccine. TCRdb recomputed calls from the RT-PCR reads with MiXCR, one row per CDR3 protein. Altogether roughly 500,000 distinct CDR3 sequences are present, 16% being singletons, with the ten largest covering about 3%. The sequencing here drew on CD4+ T cells sorted from PBMCs, taken 23 months after vaccination. These TCRs come from a man aged 45-69 years who received an inactivated influenza vaccine.

The gene calls are TRBV7-8 and TRBJ2-1, with no clear D. Germline values: CDR1 SGHVS, CDR2 FQNEAQ. The CDR3 covers 16 residues. V dropped 5 bases and J dropped 0 bases, with 14 bases sitting between them. CDR3 sequence: CASSPRTQSSYNEQFF. Written as DNA, the CDR3 is TGTGCCAGCAGCCCTCGGACCCAGAGCTCCTACAATGAGCAGTTCTTC.

V usage is TRBV6-5 and J usage is TRBJ2-1, with unresolved D. Germline loops: CDR1 MNHEY, CDR2 SVGAGI. CDR3 length equals 15 residues. The ends were cut back, 4 bases at V and 2 bases at J, with 12 bases in the middle. The CDR3 sequence: CASSFLGITYNEQFF. The CDR3 DNA is TGTGCCAGCAGTTTCCTAGGGATTACCTACAATGAGCAGTTCTTC.

The table lists this clonotype with a few counts. The rearrangement uses TRBV11-2 and TRBJ1-2; 8 bases align to TRBD1. V dropped 5 bases and J dropped 6; count of bases not matched to a gene: 11. Germline CDR1 is SGHAT and CDR2 is FQNNGV. This CDR3 is 15 amino acids long. DNA for the CDR3: TGTGCCAGCAGCGCTACCCGGACAGGGCCTCATGGCTACACCTTC. Translation: CASSATRTGPHGYTF.

V and J are TRBV20-1 and TRBJ1-6, with 9 nucleotides matching TRBD1. The CDR3 runs 15 residues. The V gene end was trimmed by 0 bases and the J gene end by 7 bases; junction bases not matched to a gene: 4. The germline gives CDR1 DFQATT, CDR2 SNEGSKA (reference sequence). CDR3 in DNA: TGCAGTGCTAGAGATCCCGGACAGGGGAATTCACCCCTCCACTTT. It codes for CSARDPGQGNSPLHF.

The table lists this clonotype with a few counts. The V gene is TRBV12-3 or TRBV12-4, the J gene TRBJ1-2; no clear D gene. Between the trimmed V and J ends, which lost 3 bases and 8 bases, there was a span of 10 bases. The CDR3 has 12 amino acids. CDR3 protein: CASSFTSRGYTF. CDR3 coding DNA: TGTGCCAGCAGTTTTACCAGCCGGGGCTACACCTTC.

This sequence joins TRBV11-2 and TRBJ2-7; no reliable D call. The CDR3 runs to 15 residues. V dropped 6 bases and J dropped 2 bases, with 17 bases sitting between them. The germline CDR1 and CDR2 sequences are SGHAT and FQNNGV. The CDR3 sequence: CASSALTTYPYEQYF. The CDR3 DNA follows: TGTGCCAGCAGTGCCCTGACGACATATCCCTACGAGCAGTACTTC.

This clonotype occurred many times. V gene TRBV12-3 or TRBV12-4 combines with J gene TRBJ2-5; weak D call: TRBD1 (6 bases). The CDR3 extends over 14 amino acids. V lost 5 bases, J lost 2 bases, and 12 bases lay in between. The CDR3 DNA reads as TGTGCCAGCAGTATAGACAGGCTTCAAGAGACCCAGTACTTC. Its translation is CASSIDRLQETQYF.

This clonotype was picked up a small number of times. The rearrangement joins TRBV4-3 to TRBJ2-7; D is uncertain. Trimming cost V 1 base and J 2 bases, with 15 bases left between them. The length of the CDR3 is 16 residues. CDR1 is LGHNA, CDR2 YSLEER, per germline. For the CDR3, the DNA is TGCGCCAGCAGCCAAGTGGCCGTAGGTCAGACCTACGAGCAGTACTTC. This translates into CASSQVAVGQTYEQYF.

In this sample, this clonotype turned up a few times. CDR3 coding DNA: TGTGCCAGCAGCATCGACTGGGGCAGGGGTGTCACCGGGGAGCTGTTTTTT. As protein: CASSIDWGRGVTGELFF. The chain is built from TRBV27 and TRBJ2-2, with D tentatively TRBD1 (6 bases). The CDR3 totals 17 residues. V lost 6 bases to trimming and J lost 4 bases, with 21 bases between them. Germline V gives CDR1 MNHEY, CDR2 SMNVEV (reference sequence).

This clonotype was observed a few times. The V call is TRBV5-1, the J call TRBJ1-4; 7 bases line up with TRBD1. The CDR3 has 16 residues. J was trimmed by 2 bases and V by 5 bases; bases with no gene match: 9. Germline V gene sequence: CDR1 SGHRS, CDR2 YFSETQ. The CDR3 coding sequence is TGCGCCAGCAGTTTAGGACAGGCGCATACTAATGAAAAACTGTTTTTT. Protein product: CASSLGQAHTNEKLFF.

V usage is TRBV2 and J usage is TRBJ1-6, with D possibly TRBD1 on 6 matching bases. This CDR3 is built from 15 residues. Germline values: CDR1 SNHLY, CDR2 FYNNEI. V was cut by 6 bases and J by 5 bases, with 14 bases left in between. The CDR3 DNA follows: TGTGCCAGCAGAACCCAGGGGTTCGATAATTCACCCCTCCACTTT. Translated: CASRTQGFDNSPLHF.

V usage is TRBV27 and J usage is TRBJ1-2, with a possible D match to TRBD1 (6 bases). There are 14 residues in the CDR3. The germline V and J ends were trimmed by 6 bases and 4 bases, with 15 bases remaining between them. In germline, CDR1 is MNHEY, CDR2 SMNVEV (reference sequence). As DNA, the CDR3 is TGTGCCAGCAGCCTCACAGGGATACGCTATGGCTACACCTTC. Translating gives CASSLTGIRYGYTF.

This clonotype came up many times. The rearrangement links TRBV5-5 to TRBJ2-5; D is perhaps TRBD1 or TRBD2 (7 bases each). CDR1 is SGHKS, CDR2 YYEKEE, per germline (reference sequence). V dropped 4 bases and J dropped 1 base, with 14 bases sitting between them. The CDR3 loop spans 15 amino acids. DNA for the CDR3: TGTGCCAGCAGCCCCCAGGGGGGGTCCCAAGAGACCCAGTACTTC. Protein sequence: CASSPQGGSQETQYF.

The chain recombines TRBV27 with TRBJ2-7; no reliable D call. The CDR3 is 13 residues long. V lost 2 bases, J lost 3 bases, and 8 bases lay in between. Germline V gene sequence: CDR1 MNHEY, CDR2 SMNVEV (reference sequence). CDR3 bases: TGTGCCAGCAGTTTAAGGTACAACTACGAGCAGTACTTC. It yields the protein CASSLRYNYEQYF.